Shown below are 24 T cell receptor beta chains from a single sample sequenced in a study of T cell responses to AZD1222 COVID-19 vaccine. Method: immunoSEQ multiplex PCR; TCRdb's copy keeps in-frame clones and lacks some. The repertoire holds 150,000 or so clones, 90% seen once, with 15% to 20% in the top ten. The source was peripheral blood, collected on day 0 of AZD1222 vaccination. The receptors come from an adult in good health.

The chain couples TRBV7-3 to TRBJ2-1; 8 bases map to TRBD1. Trimming removed 3 bases from V and 9 bases from J; junction bases left unmatched: 4. Looked up from germline, CDR1 is SGHTA and CDR2 is FQGTGA. CDR3 size: 13 residues. The CDR3 nucleotides are TGTGCCAGCAGCTTGCAACAGGGGGGTGAGCAGTTCTTC. It specifies CASSLQQGGEQFF.

This rearrangement joins TRBV28 to TRBJ1-1; the D is unclear. The CDR3 extends over 11 amino acids. Trimming left V 1 base short and J 5 bases short, with 2 bases between. Germline V CDR1 and CDR2: MDHEN, SYDVKM. CDR3 protein: CASSLLTEAFF. DNA for the CDR3: TGTGCCAGCAGTTTATTAACTGAAGCTTTCTTT.

The chain links TRBV7-2 to TRBJ1-2; possible D gene TRBD1, 5 bases. Germline values: CDR1 SGHTA, CDR2 FQGNSA. Trimming removed 7 bases from V and 0 bases from J, with 12 bases in between. The CDR3 has 14 residues. The DNA for the CDR3 is TGTGCCAGCACCCCGTCGGGGGCTAACTATGGCTACACCTTC. This sequence encodes CASTPSGANYGYTF.

This chain uses TRBV9 with TRBJ2-5; TRBD2 aligns across 8 bases. V trimming: 1 base; J trimming: 1 base; junction bases outside the gene matches: 0. Germline lookup yields CDR1 SGDLS and CDR2 YYNGEE. The CDR3 is made up of 14 amino acids. The chain's CDR3 is CASSVTSGQETQYF. CDR3 nucleotides: TGTGCCAGCAGCGTAACTAGCGGCCAAGAGACCCAGTACTTC.

This chain uses TRBV6-2 or TRBV6-3 with TRBJ2-5; a weak D match, TRBD1 (5 bases). The V gene's germline CDR1 is MNHEY and CDR2 SVGEGT. V lost 5 bases to trimming and J lost 1 base, with 14 bases between them. The CDR3 runs to 15 residues. The DNA of the CDR3 is TGTGCCAGCAGTCCAGCGACAGACTTCCAAGAGACCCAGTACTTC. Amino acid sequence: CASSPATDFQETQYF.

The genes are TRBV11-2 and TRBJ1-1, with 7 bases aligning to TRBD1. The CDR3 is made up of 14 amino acids. Losses at the gene ends were 5 bases for V and 2 bases for J; bases not matched to a gene: 5. CDR1 SGHAT and CDR2 FQNNGV come from the germline V gene. Here the CDR3 reads CASSGRTGNTEAFF. The CDR3 coding sequence is TGTGCCAGCAGCGGGCGGACAGGTAACACTGAAGCTTTCTTT.

This clone appeared a single time. This rearrangement joins TRBV9 to TRBJ2-6; no clear D gene. CDR1 and CDR2 (germline): SGDLS, YYNGEE. The V and J ends lost 2 bases and 0 bases respectively, with 3 bases between them. The CDR3 has 14 residues. The CDR3 here is CASSVTSGANVLTF. DNA for the CDR3: TGTGCCAGCAGCGTTACCTCTGGGGCCAACGTCCTGACTTTC.

The chain combines TRBV6-4 with TRBJ1-1, with D unresolved. Trimming took off 2 bases at V and 5 bases at J, with 9 bases between the two ends. This CDR3 is 13 amino acids long. Germline CDR1 reads MRHNA; CDR2 reads SNTAGT. CDR3 sequence (DNA): TGTGCCAGCAGTGACCCCCCGGGGACTGAAGCTTTCTTT. This encodes CASSDPPGTEAFF.

The CDR3 protein is CASSPTKGGATGELFF. The CDR3 bases are TGTGCCAGCAGCCCGACAAAGGGCGGGGCCACCGGGGAGCTGTTTTTT. The chain combines TRBV9 with TRBJ2-2; D possibly corresponds to TRBD2 (6 bases). Trimming pared 4 bases from V and 4 bases from J, leaving 17 bases between. This CDR3 is built from 16 residues. CDR1 is SGDLS, CDR2 YYNGEE, per germline.

The chain recombines TRBV7-2 with TRBJ2-6; D is unclear. The germline CDR1 and CDR2 sequences are SGHTA and FQGNSA. V was trimmed by 7 bases and J by 1 base, leaving 14 bases between them. The CDR3 contains 16 residues. The CDR3 bases are TGTGCCAGCAACGAATGGGTCGGATCTGGGGCCAACGTCCTGACTTTC. Amino acids: CASNEWVGSGANVLTF.

The chain employs TRBV7-2 and TRBJ2-5; 8 bases are shared with TRBD1. Germline lookup yields CDR1 SGHTA and CDR2 FQGNSA. This CDR3 is built from 13 residues. V shed 7 bases, J shed 5 bases, and the junction held 6 bases outside the gene matches. The CDR3, as DNA: TGTGCCAGCAAGAACAGGGGGAGCGAGACCCAGTACTTC. This encodes CASKNRGSETQYF.

This rearrangement joins TRBV2 to TRBJ1-1, with a possible D match to TRBD1 (6 bases). Germline CDR1 and CDR2: SNHLY and FYNNEI. V was trimmed by 3 bases and J by 6 bases, leaving 14 bases between them. CDR3 size: 14 residues. Here the CDR3 DNA reads TGTGCCAGCAGTGATGGGAACAGGGAGGCTGAAGCTTTCTTT. Protein sequence: CASSDGNREAEAFF.

V gene TRBV4-2 combines with J gene TRBJ1-5; 8 nucleotides agree with TRBD1. This CDR3 has 17 amino acids. Germline-derived CDR1 and CDR2 are LGHNA and YNFKEQ. The ends lost 1 base at V and 2 bases at J; junction bases unmatched: 7. The CDR3 is CASSQAAGGRGNQPQHF. The CDR3 coding sequence is TGTGCCAGCAGCCAAGCGGCAGGGGGCAGGGGCAATCAGCCCCAGCATTTT.

V and J are TRBV9 and TRBJ2-5, with D maybe TRBD2 (6 bases). The germline gives CDR1 SGDLS, CDR2 YYNGEE. This CDR3 has 15 residues. V was trimmed by 3 bases and J by 6 bases, leaving 18 bases between them. For the CDR3, the DNA is TGTGCCAGCAGCGCCGAACCGGGACTTCCAAAGACCCAGTACTTC. Translation gives CASSAEPGLPKTQYF.

V usage is TRBV5-1 and J usage is TRBJ1-5, with TRBD1 identical over 9 bases. The CDR3 totals 16 residues. Trimming cost V 4 bases and J 1 base; bases outside gene matches: 6. Germline CDR1 is SGHRS and CDR2 is YFSETQ. CDR3 region: CASSVLGTGSNQPQHF. As DNA, the CDR3 is TGCGCCAGCAGCGTTCTCGGGACAGGGAGCAATCAGCCCCAGCATTTT.

J is TRBJ1-3 and V is TRBV30; the D is unclear. V lost 2 bases and J lost 4, with 12 bases in between. The germline V gene has CDR1 GTSNPN and CDR2 SVGIG (reference sequence). The CDR3 has 14 amino acids. The DNA of the CDR3 is TGTGCCTGGAGTAAGGCGGGCGAAGGAAACACCATATATTTT. Translation gives CAWSKAGEGNTIYF.

V and J are TRBV5-1 and TRBJ1-2, with TRBD1 identical over 10 bases. The CDR3 consists of 16 residues. The V gene's germline CDR1 is SGHRS and CDR2 YFSETQ. Trimming cost V 5 bases and J 4 bases; bases outside gene matches: 11. The CDR3 here is CASRPPDRGQIYGYTF. The CDR3 DNA is TGCGCCAGCAGACCCCCAGACAGGGGGCAGATCTATGGCTACACCTTC.

This rearrangement joins TRBV20-1 to TRBJ2-7, with 7 bases lining up with TRBD2. V lost 2 bases, J lost 7 bases, and 2 bases stayed unmatched. The germline gives CDR1 DFQATT, CDR2 SNEGSKA (reference sequence). This CDR3 region has 11 residues. The DNA for the CDR3 is TGCAGTGCTAGATGGGGGGGGGAGCAGTACTTC. It specifies CSARWGGEQYF.

V and J are TRBV30 and TRBJ1-3, with D uncertain. The V gene's germline CDR1 is GTSNPN and CDR2 SVGIG (reference sequence). Trimming pared 0 bases from V and 4 bases from J, leaving 4 bases between. CDR3 length equals 12 residues. In DNA, the CDR3 is TGTGCCTGGAGTGTTAGGGGAAACACCATATATTTT. This codes for CAWSVRGNTIYF.

Here the CDR3 reads CASSANSGTIGYTF. The CDR3 region has the DNA TGCGCCAGCAGCGCCAACTCCGGGACGATAGGCTACACCTTC. The chain has TRBV4-3 and TRBJ1-2; D possibly corresponds to TRBD1 (5 bases). CDR1 is LGHNA and CDR2 is YSLEER in the germline V gene. The CDR3 is made up of 14 amino acids. V was trimmed by 5 bases and J by 8 bases, leaving 18 bases between them.

The genes are TRBV6-5 and TRBJ1-1, with a weak D call TRBD1 (6 bases). The CDR3 is made up of 15 amino acids. V was clipped by 5 bases and J by 4 bases, with 17 bases between them. Per the germline V gene, CDR1 is MNHEY and CDR2 is SVGAGI. The CDR3 region is CASSTTRGGSTEAFF. Written as DNA, the CDR3 is TGTGCCAGCAGTACGACCAGGGGTGGGAGCACTGAAGCTTTCTTT.

This chain uses TRBV12-1 with TRBJ2-5. TRBV12-1 is labeled a pseudogene. The CDR3 runs to 11 residues. The CDR3: CASSFGETQYF. The DNA of the CDR3 is TGTGCCAGCAGCTTTGGGGAGACCCAGTACTTC.

This sequence joins TRBV6-2 or TRBV6-3 and TRBJ2-5, with D possibly called TRBD1 or TRBD2 (6 bases each). V lost 6 bases to trimming and J lost 2 bases, with 13 bases between them. The CDR3 loop spans 14 amino acids. Germline V gene data show CDR1 as MNHEY and CDR2 as SVGEGT. CDR3 nucleotides: TGTGCCAGCAGCCGTGGGGGGCCACAAGAGACCCAGTACTTC. Its translation: CASSRGGPQETQYF.

The chain uses TRBV27 and TRBJ1-2; TRBD1 aligns across 8 bases. The CDR3 extends over 15 amino acids. Germline lookup yields CDR1 MNHEY and CDR2 SMNVEV (reference sequence). V dropped 5 bases and J dropped 10; count of bases not matched to a gene: 15. CDR3 in amino acids: CASSPQGQGWRVYTF. CDR3 nucleotide sequence: TGTGCCAGCAGTCCCCAAGGACAGGGCTGGCGGGTCTACACCTTC.